A selection of T cell receptor beta chains follows, all from one sample in a study of blood T cell repertoires in COVID-19. Profiling relied on immunoSEQ multiplex PCR, and the TCRdb table lists in-frame clones only, not all of them. The profile shows around 250,000 clones, about 91% of them singletons. The sample comprised PBMCs or T cells enriched from blood (not recorded which). These receptors all come from a middle-aged man who had been exposed to COVID-19. The CDR3 runs from the conserved cysteine through the conserved F or W. D genes are given only for firm matches. Clone size is given for some rows only: seen once, a few or many times, or a class if the clone is expanded.

v_call	j_call	clone_size	d_call	cdr3_nt	cdr3_aa
TRBV5-1	TRBJ2-7	-	TRBD1	TGCGCCAGCAGCTTGGACCCCGGGACAGGGACCTACGAGCAGTACTTC	CASSLDPGTGTYEQYF
TRBV30	TRBJ2-3	-	-	TGTGCCTGGAGTCGCCAGAGCACAGATACGCAGTATTTT	CAWSRQSTDTQYF
TRBV2	TRBJ2-7	-	TRBD2	TGTGCCAGCAGTGCAACTAGCGGAGTCTACCACGAGCAGTACTTC	CASSATSGVYHEQYF
TRBV2	TRBJ1-2	-	TRBD1	TGTGCCAGCAGTGCCGGGACAGTTTACGGCTACACCTTC	CASSAGTVYGYTF
TRBV24-1	TRBJ2-6	-	-	TGTGCCACCAGTGCTGGACAGCACTACTCTGGGGCCAACGTCCTGACTTTC	CATSAGQHYSGANVLTF
TRBV2	TRBJ2-3	-	-	TGTGCCAGCAGTGATGTCAGGGCTCAAATTTCTAGCACAGATACGCAGTATTTT	CASSDVRAQISSTDTQYF
TRBV18	TRBJ2-1	-	TRBD1	TGTGCCAGCTCTCGAGTCCCGGGACAGATCTACAATGAGCAGTTCTTC	CASSRVPGQIYNEQFF
TRBV19	TRBJ2-7	-	-	TGTGCCAGTAGGCTCGGCGGCGAGCAGTACTTC	CASRLGGEQYF
TRBV7-9	TRBJ2-1	few	TRBD2	TGTGCCAGCAGCTTAGAGGGGCGGGAGGGCCACAATGAGCAGTTCTTC	CASSLEGREGHNEQFF
TRBV11-1	TRBJ1-2	-	TRBD1	TGTGCCAGCAGCTTATTACAGGGGGCGTATGGCTACACCTTC	CASSLLQGAYGYTF
TRBV7-9	TRBJ2-1	-	-	TGTGCCAGCAGTCTAAGCAATTCTACCTACAATGAGCAGTTCTTC	CASSLSNSTYNEQFF
TRBV4-1	TRBJ2-1	-	-	TGCGCCAGCAGCCAAGGACTAGGAACTAACAATGAGCAGTTCTTC	CASSQGLGTNNEQFF
TRBV5-3	TRBJ2-5	-	-	TGTGCCAGAAGCTTGGATCTAGGCAATGGGCAGGGAAATCAAGAGACCCAGTACTTC	CARSLDLGNGQGNQETQYF
TRBV27	TRBJ1-1	-	TRBD1	TGTGCCAGCAGTTTATCGGGGACAGGGAATACTGAAGCTTTCTTT	CASSLSGTGNTEAFF
TRBV11-2	TRBJ1-1	-	TRBD1	TGTGCCAGCAGCACCTATCAGGGGGCCTCCTTTGAAGCTTTCTTT	CASSTYQGASFEAFF
TRBV28	TRBJ2-7	-	TRBD1	TGTGCCAGCAGTTTCCCAACGGGACAGGGGGCGTTTTCCCACGAGCAGTACTTC	CASSFPTGQGAFSHEQYF
TRBV5-1	TRBJ2-7	-	-	TGCGCCAGCAGCTTGGGAGGCGGTAACTACGAGCAGTACTTC	CASSLGGGNYEQYF
TRBV11-2	TRBJ1-2	-	TRBD1	TGTGCCAGCAGCAGATACAGGGGATCGGGCTATGGCTACACCTTC	CASSRYRGSGYGYTF
TRBV30	TRBJ2-1	-	-	TGTGCCTGGAGTGTTAGTACTTACAATGAGCAGTTCTTC	CAWSVSTYNEQFF
TRBV4-2	TRBJ2-3	-	TRBD2	TGTGCCAGCAGCCGAATGGGTTTGTCTAGCGGTACAGATACGCAGTATTTT	CASSRMGLSSGTDTQYF
TRBV28	TRBJ1-6	-	TRBD1	TGTGCCAGCAAGAGGACAGGGGTCTATAATTCACCCCTCCACTTT	CASKRTGVYNSPLHF
TRBV5-4	TRBJ1-5	-	-	TGTGCCAGCAGCTTGGACGGTCAGCCCCAGCATTTT	CASSLDGQPQHF
TRBV23-1	TRBJ2-2	-	TRBD2	TGCGCCAGCAGGATAGCGGGAGAGAACACCGGGGAGCTGTTTTTT	CASRIAGENTGELFF
TRBV27	TRBJ2-7	-	-	TGTGCCAGCAGTTTAGGAGGCAGTCCTTTAGAGCAGTACTTC	CASSLGGSPLEQYF
TRBV19	TRBJ1-5	-	TRBD1	TGTGCCAGTAGTGACCGACAGGGTTTTAGCCAGCCCCAGCATTTT	CASSDRQGFSQPQHF
TRBV19	TRBJ1-2	-	-	TGTGCCAGTAGTATCACGCAGGGCGGCTACACCTTC	CASSITQGGYTF
TRBV6-2/TRBV6-3	TRBJ1-2	-	TRBD1	TGTGCCAGCAGTTCCCCACAGGGGAACGGCTATGGCTACACCTTC	CASSSPQGNGYGYTF
TRBV11-2	TRBJ2-2	-	TRBD2	TGTGCCAGCAGCTTAGAGGAGGGACTAGCGGGATTCACCGGGGAGCTGTTTTTT	CASSLEEGLAGFTGELFF
TRBV5-1	TRBJ2-3	few	-	TGCGCCAGCAGCCCACTCGTCACAGATACGCAGTATTTT	CASSPLVTDTQYF
TRBV7-2	TRBJ2-3	-	-	TGTGCCAGCAGCTTAGGCGGAAACACAGATACGCAGTATTTT	CASSLGGNTDTQYF
TRBV27	TRBJ1-2	-	-	TGTGCCAGCAGTTTGGACAGAAGCTATGGCTACACCTTC	CASSLDRSYGYTF
TRBV6-2/TRBV6-3	TRBJ2-3	-	-	TGTGCCAGCAGTTACTCGGTGAGGGTGGGCACAGATACGCAGTATTTT	CASSYSVRVGTDTQYF
TRBV24-1	TRBJ2-7	few	TRBD2	TGTGCCACCAGTGATCCGACTAGCGGGACTATAGGGGAGCAGTACTTC	CATSDPTSGTIGEQYF
TRBV4-3	TRBJ1-4	-	-	TGCGCCAGCAGCCGGGGGGATGCAAAACTGTTTTTT	CASSRGDAKLFF